This T cell receptor (beta chain) was profiled in a study of Graves' ophthalmopathy and Graves' hyperthyroidism (dated by TCRdb to about 2018). Broadly, across the study: Peripheral blood was collected before any treatment was given, at the time of initial diagnosis. For training and testing, the 100 or so patients in the discovery cohort were randomly divided in a 7:3 ratio. In total, around 140 blood samples were TCR-sequenced: 40 to 45 ophthalmopathy, roughly 77 hyperthyroidism and some 17 hyperthyroidism-to-ophthalmopathy patients. The study used TCR beta repertoire signatures to distinguish Graves' ophthalmopathy from Graves' hyperthyroidism and to predict progression to ophthalmopathy. After sampling, hyperthyroidism patients received methimazole starting at 30 mg daily, and ophthalmopathy patients received high-dose intravenous methylprednisolone. To explore V-J signatures distinguishing ophthalmopathy from hyperthyroidism, a discovery set of some 100 patients (fewer than 45 ophthalmopathy, 57 stable hyperthyroidism) was enrolled. In a handful of hyperthyroidism patients, the T-cell repertoire of thyroid tissue was compared with the T-cell repertoire of blood. The independent validation cohort included 18 to 20 hyperthyroidism patients plus 17 patients who later progressed from hyperthyroidism to ophthalmopathy. Results and caveats for the whole study, not just this receptor: Sample size was not statistically predetermined, and group allocation was not concealed from the investigators. Most of the expanded thyroid clonotypes with a frequency above 0.001 were also detected in blood, and it was suggested that the thyroid immune response may be reflected by blood repertoires. In cross-validation, the 13-signature model distinguished ophthalmopathy from stable hyperthyroidism with 85% to 90% sensitivity and almost 83% specificity, and in the test set the corresponding values were 80% and 75%. In validation, the model predicted ophthalmopathy progression with roughly 68% sensitivity and roughly 72% specificity; 12 predicted patients were CT-confirmed with GO in a median of around 6 months.

Based on the germline V gene (reference sequence), the CDR1 and CDR2 sequences are SEHNR and FQNEAQ. The CDR3 covers 12 residues, taking in both the cysteine and the phenylalanine. Of the read, only the CDR3 DNA is kept; its 36 bases are in frame from base 1. For repertoire sequencing, the TCR beta CDR3 regions were amplified from RNA transcripts. A first-round RT-PCR used HTBI primers with the Qiagen OneStep RT-PCR kit, followed by a second-round multiplex PCR, size selection and purification. Sequencing of the libraries was carried out on an Illumina HiSeq2000 in paired-end mode with 100 bp reads. The original methods were these. Reads were processed with SOAPnuke, discarding reads with adapters, uncalled bases, mean Phred below 15, or no exact constant-primer or identifier match. COPE v1.2.5 was used to merge the high-quality paired reads. Each unique nucleotide sequence was treated as a clonotype, and MiTCR v1.1 was used to align the clonotypes to the IMGT TRB V, D and J references. Analysis was restricted to V-J combinations with a frequency above 0.0001, which covered roughly 99% of repertoires. For each V-J combination, a TCR clonal expansion and chaos score was defined as F50 clonal expansion divided by the chaos observed in the TCRdist matrix. Welch's t-statistics and random forest were used to reduce the features to 13 V-J combinations, which were then used as input to a naive Bayes classifier. The similarity between thyroid and blood repertoires was quantified using the Morisita-Horn index. The public reads were quality trimmed at Q25 with fastp and then assembled into clones with MiXCR by TCRdb, keeping productive beta chains. Every entry covers one CDR3 protein and lists the most common genes and DNA from its rows. For this entry, the V and J calls and clone size follow TCRdb and not the study's own pipeline. This sample holds approximately 210,000 distinct CDR3 sequences; roughly 29% were observed only once. The ten largest clones capture approximately 8.6% of the sample.

This clonotype was seen many times. The antigen it binds to is not known. Sequence at one end of the junction differs from germline and may be a read error. The ophthalmopathy patients had moderately to severely active disease, with a Clinical Activity Score of 3 or higher, a NOSPECS grade of 4 or higher, and a disease duration of less than 3 months. Patients with other autoimmune diseases, uncontrolled infections, pregnancy or lactation were excluded from the study. Clinical symptoms, serum thyroxine, TRAb, thyroid ultrasound and orbital computed tomography formed the basis of the diagnosis. Using Ficoll-Paque density gradient centrifugation, PBMCs were isolated from less than 11 ml of fresh peripheral blood. Total RNA was extracted with Trizol reagent and quality-checked on an Agilent 2100 Bioanalyzer.

This sequence was found in a man aged 45-60 years with Graves' ophthalmopathy. Donor details come from another sample of the same person, matched by shared clones. The V gene is TRBV7-9 and the J gene is TRBJ2-5; the D gene remains uncertain. The sample comprised peripheral blood. The CDR3: CAGSQYQETQYF. The DNA is as follows: TGTGCCGGCAGCCAGTACCAAGAGACCCAGTACTTC.